This is a list of T cell receptor beta chains from one sample in a study of early T cells in non-severe SARS-CoV-2 infection. One entry per CDR3 protein results from TCRdb running MiXCR on the 5' RACE reads. The sample shows 15,000 to 20,000 distinct CDR3 sequences, approximately 4.8% of them seen only once. Specimen: whole blood. All receptors come from an adult who was a healthcare worker with PCR-confirmed SARS-CoV-2 infection or an uninfected control (not recorded which). CDR3s include the opening cysteine and the closing phenylalanine or tryptophan. Fields, in order: clone size, J gene, D gene, V gene, CDR3 length, CDR3 DNA, CDR3 protein. The D gene is left open where the match is weak. Rows give clone size only sometimes, using once, few, many, or a class for an expanded clone.

size: medium-sized; J: TRBJ1-1; D: .; V: TRBV5-1; length: 13; DNA: TGCGCCAGCGCGTTGGGCCCAGGTGCTGAAGCTTTCTTT; CDR3: CASALGPGAEAFF
size: many; J: TRBJ2-3; D: TRBD2; V: TRBV18; length: 13; DNA: TGTGCCAGCCGGGGAGGGATCACAGATACGCAGTATTTT; CDR3: CASRGGITDTQYF
size: many; J: TRBJ1-2; D: .; V: TRBV28; length: 16; DNA: TGTGCCAGCAGTTCCCCGAGGGGCGGAAAGAACTATGGCTACACCTTC; CDR3: CASSSPRGGKNYGYTF
size: .; J: TRBJ1-1; D: TRBD1; V: TRBV24-1; length: 14; DNA: TGTGCCACCAGTGACCGGACAGGGGACACTGAAGCTTTCTTT; CDR3: CATSDRTGDTEAFF
size: .; J: TRBJ2-3; D: TRBD2; V: TRBV7-2; length: 15; DNA: TGTGCCAGCAGCCCGATGGGACTAGCGGAGGATACGCAGTATTTT; CDR3: CASSPMGLAEDTQYF
size: many; J: TRBJ2-1; D: .; V: TRBV28; length: 16; DNA: TGTGCCAGCAGTCCCAGACCCCTCGCCAGCCGGGATGAGCAGTTCTTC; CDR3: CASSPRPLASRDEQFF
size: .; J: TRBJ1-1; D: .; V: TRBV10-2; length: 14; DNA: TGCGCCAGCAGTGACGCCCTGACAGTGGGTGAAGCTTTCTTT; CDR3: CASSDALTVGEAFF
size: many; J: TRBJ2-3; D: .; V: TRBV14; length: 12; DNA: TGTGCCAGCAGCCAGATGATTGGAACGCAGTATTTT; CDR3: CASSQMIGTQYF
size: medium-sized; J: TRBJ2-1; D: .; V: TRBV27; length: 16; DNA: TGTGCCAGCAGTCCTATAGAGGGCGGGATAAGGAATGAGCAGTTCTTC; CDR3: CASSPIEGGIRNEQFF
size: .; J: TRBJ2-3; D: .; V: TRBV4-1; length: 15; DNA: TGCGCCAGCAGCCAAGAGGAGCAAGGGCAGGATACGCAGTATTTT; CDR3: CASSQEEQGQDTQYF